This paragraph reports one TCR beta chain. The antigen remains unidentified. Germline CDR1 SGHTA, CDR2 FQGNSA. The V end lost 3 bases, the J end lost 2 bases, and 15 bases lay between the germline ends. This CDR3 comprises 16 residues. This sample was included in a study of shared clonotypes between healthy human individuals. Study-level findings and limits: Among non-shared clonotypes, generation probabilities were lower than among those shared by all four donors.

Sequenced by immunoSEQ multiplex PCR; TCRdb stores in-frame clones only, minus some. The table records over a million clones, around 76% of them present only once. Sequencing was carried out using memory CD4+ T cells sorted from blood. Subset denoted: CD45RA-negative fraction. This chain links TRBV7-2 with TRBJ2-3; D is perhaps TRBD2 (5 bases). The clonotype originates from a man younger than 35 in good health. This CDR3 is CASSFYERRLTDTQYF. The CDR3 DNA reads TGTGCCAGCAGCTTTTATGAGCGGCGGCTCACAGATACGCAGTATTTT.